Listed below are T cell receptor beta chains from one sample, sequenced in a study of cytomegalovirus exposure and HLA in healthy donors. The table came from immunoSEQ multiplex PCR; TCRdb's copy has only in-frame clones and leaves some out. This repertoire shows 100,000 to 150,000 clones, 65% to 80% found once; its top ten account for 4.2%. The sequencing input was PBMCs. The source is a male donor in good health and CMV-seropositive. Each CDR3 is given without its conserved first and last residue. Where a row states a size, it is once, few, many or the class of an expanded clone; other rows omit it.

V | size | CDR3
TRBV2 | few | ASSDSLAGAYEQY
TRBV6-6 | few | ASRSGNTGELF
TRBV5-4 | NA | ASTSRDRGPLRANGLT
TRBV6-1 | NA | ASSDLKSSGANGLT
TRBV19 | NA | ASSITGTGSRANVLT
TRBV9 | NA | ASSVHPMNTGELF
TRBV7-6 | NA | ASSLERPGTGELF
TRBV7-9 | NA | ASSIRTISNEQF
TRBV9 | NA | ASSVGSVSYEQY
TRBV2 | few | ASGLGYQGAMEKLF